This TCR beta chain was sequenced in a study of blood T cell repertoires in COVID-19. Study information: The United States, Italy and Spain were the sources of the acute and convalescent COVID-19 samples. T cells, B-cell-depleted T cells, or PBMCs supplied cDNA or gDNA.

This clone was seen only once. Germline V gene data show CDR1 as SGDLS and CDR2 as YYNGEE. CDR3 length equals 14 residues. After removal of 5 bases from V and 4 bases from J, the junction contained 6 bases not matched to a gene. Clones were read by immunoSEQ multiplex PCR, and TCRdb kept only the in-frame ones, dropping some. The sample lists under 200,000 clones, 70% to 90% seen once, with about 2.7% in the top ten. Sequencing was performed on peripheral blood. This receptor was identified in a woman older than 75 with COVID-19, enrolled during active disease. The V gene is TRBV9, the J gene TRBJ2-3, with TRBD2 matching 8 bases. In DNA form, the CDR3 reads TGTGCCAGCAGTCCGGGAGGGCCGCCAGATACGCAGTATTTT. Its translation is CASSPGGPPDTQYF.